Listed below are T cell receptor beta chains from one sample, sequenced in a study of CD8 T cells in Susac syndrome. TCRdb recomputed calls from the immunoSEQ multiplex PCR reads with MiXCR, one row per CDR3 protein. Among fewer than 70,000 distinct CDR3 sequences, 85% to 95% were seen once, and the ten largest hold roughly 0.22%. The sequenced sample was CD8+ T cells from PBMCs. The receptors were gathered from a human donor in good health. The CDR3 runs from the conserved cysteine through the conserved F or W. A D gene is named only where the DNA matches it firmly. Clone sizes are given selectively: once, few, many, or a class where the clone is expanded.

v_gene	abundance	j_gene	d_gene	CDR3nt	CDR3aa
TRBV7-9	once	TRBJ2-1	TRBD2	TGTGCCAGCAGCCGGGAGGGGGAGCTTTACAATGAGCAGTTCTTC	CASSREGELYNEQFF
TRBV28	-	TRBJ2-1	-	TGTGCCAGCAGTTTTTTTGGCCGATACAATGAGCAGTTCTTC	CASSFFGRYNEQFF
TRBV5-1	-	TRBJ2-1	TRBD1	TGCGCCAGCAGCCTGGGGGACAGGGAGATCAATGAGCAGTTCTTC	CASSLGDREINEQFF
TRBV3-1	-	TRBJ1-2	-	TGTGCCAGCAGCCCCATTGGCGGGGACGTGGTCTATGGCTACACCTTC	CASSPIGGDVVYGYTF
TRBV28	-	TRBJ2-3	-	TGTGCCAGCAGTGGGTACCCTACGCAGTATTTT	CASSGYPTQYF
TRBV5-4	-	TRBJ2-1	-	TGTGCCAGCAGCTTGAGGTCGCACAATGAGCAGTTCTTC	CASSLRSHNEQFF
TRBV24-1	-	TRBJ1-2	-	TGTGCCACCAGTGATAGCCACGTGGGGATTTACACCTTC	CATSDSHVGIYTF
TRBV28	-	TRBJ1-2	TRBD1	TGTGCCAGCAGTTACCCACAGGGGGGGTATGGCTACACCTTC	CASSYPQGGYGYTF
TRBV27	-	TRBJ2-2	TRBD1	TGTGCCAGCAGTCCGTGGGACAGTAACACCGGGGAGCTGTTTTTT	CASSPWDSNTGELFF
TRBV28	-	TRBJ1-2	-	TGTGCCAGCAGTTTCCCCCGGGGGCGCATTTATGGCTACACCTTC	CASSFPRGRIYGYTF
TRBV7-2	-	TRBJ1-1	-	TGTGCCAGCAGCTTAGTTTCGAGGGGCACTGAAGCTTTCTTT	CASSLVSRGTEAFF
TRBV5-1	-	TRBJ1-2	TRBD1	TGCGCCAGCAGCTTGCAACAGGGGAATTATGGCTACACCTTC	CASSLQQGNYGYTF
TRBV24-1	-	TRBJ2-3	-	TGTGCCACCGGGACGGATAACGGCGGGATGACAGATACGCAGTATTTT	CATGTDNGGMTDTQYF
TRBV5-1	-	TRBJ2-1	TRBD1	TGCGCCAGCAGAGAGACAGGGGGCTACTACAATGAGCAGTTCTTC	CASRETGGYYNEQFF
TRBV29-1	once	TRBJ1-4	TRBD1	TGCAGCGTTACAGGGGGCTTAGATGAAAAACTGTTTTTT	CSVTGGLDEKLFF
TRBV9	-	TRBJ1-1	-	TGTGCCAGCAGCGCCTTTCAGGGGAACACTGAAGCTTTCTTT	CASSAFQGNTEAFF
TRBV9	-	TRBJ2-1	-	TGTGCCAGCAGCGTGGGATCCAATGAGCAGTTCTTC	CASSVGSNEQFF
TRBV27	-	TRBJ2-5	-	TGTGCCAGCAGTTTAGTTCAGGTCAGGGGACCCCAAGAGACCCAGTACTTC	CASSLVQVRGPQETQYF
TRBV4-1	-	TRBJ2-7	-	TGCGCCAGCAGCCAAGACGCGACCTACGAGCAGTACTTC	CASSQDATYEQYF
TRBV7-9	-	TRBJ1-1	TRBD1	TGTGCCAGCCGTCAAGACAGGGCCGGAATAGGGACTGAAGCTTTCTTT	CASRQDRAGIGTEAFF
TRBV3-1	-	TRBJ1-2	TRBD1	TGTGCCAGCAGCCAGGGGGACAGGGCGCCGAGCTATGGCTACACCTTC	CASSQGDRAPSYGYTF
TRBV7-9	-	TRBJ1-2	-	TGTGCCAGCAGCTTCCCGTCGACAGGACTGGGTGGTAGTGGCTACACCTTC	CASSFPSTGLGGSGYTF
TRBV7-9	-	TRBJ1-5	-	TGTGCCAGCAGCTTAATCCAGGGGCAGCCCCAGCATTTT	CASSLIQGQPQHF
TRBV2	once	TRBJ2-3	TRBD2	TGTGCCGTATTTCGGGGGGGCCCGGATACGCAGTATTTT	CAVFRGGPDTQYF
TRBV7-9	-	TRBJ1-5	TRBD1	TGTGCCAGCAGCTCGACAGGGGGGGACGATCAGCCCCAGCATTTT	CASSSTGGDDQPQHF
TRBV9	-	TRBJ2-2	TRBD2	TGTGCCAGCAGCGATAGTCGACTAGCGGGGAACACCGGGGAGCTGTTTTTT	CASSDSRLAGNTGELFF
TRBV2	-	TRBJ2-5	TRBD1	TGTGCCACCACGCAGGGGGACCAAGAGACCCAGTACTTC	CATTQGDQETQYF
TRBV28	-	TRBJ2-4	-	TGTGCCAGCAGTTCCCTCTCCTATGACGGGGGAAGATCCAAAAACATTCAGTACTTC	CASSSLSYDGGRSKNIQYF
TRBV5-6	-	TRBJ2-7	-	TGTGCCAGCAGCCCACCGGACAGTCTCTACGAGCAGTACTTC	CASSPPDSLYEQYF
TRBV7-9	-	TRBJ2-1	-	TGTGCCAGCAGCTTGGGGATCATACCCAATGAGCAGTTCTTC	CASSLGIIPNEQFF
TRBV5-6	-	TRBJ2-3	-	TGTGCCAGCAGCTTGGTGGGAGTCACAGATACGCAGTATTTT	CASSLVGVTDTQYF
TRBV27	-	TRBJ1-5	-	TGTGCCAGCAGTTTTTCCGCAGGAGGGAGCAATCAGCCCCAGCATTTT	CASSFSAGGSNQPQHF
TRBV14	-	TRBJ2-5	-	TGTGCCAGCAGCCAAGAAGGAGGGGGGAAAGAGACCCAGTACTTC	CASSQEGGGKETQYF
TRBV3-1	-	TRBJ2-2	-	TGTGCCAGCAGCCCAACAGGGTTGGACACCGGGGAGCTGTTTTTT	CASSPTGLDTGELFF
TRBV7-9	-	TRBJ2-1	TRBD2	TGTGCCAGCAGCTCCTCGACTAGCGGGGGGGACAATGAGCAGTTCTTC	CASSSSTSGGDNEQFF
TRBV14	-	TRBJ1-1	-	TGTGCCAGCGGCGGGGCATTTGCTGAAGCTTTCTTT	CASGGAFAEAFF
TRBV23-1	-	TRBJ1-5	-	TGCGCCAGCAGTCAATCCTCAGGGACTGATAGCAATCAGCCCCAGCATTTT	CASSQSSGTDSNQPQHF
TRBV6-4	-	TRBJ2-2	-	TGTGCCAGCAGTGATCTCAATCGCGGCACCGGGGAGCTGTTTTTT	CASSDLNRGTGELFF
TRBV30	-	TRBJ1-2	-	TGTGCCTGGAGTGAGGGGACTGCTGCTAACTATGGCTACACCTTC	CAWSEGTAANYGYTF
TRBV5-6	-	TRBJ2-7	-	TGTGCCAGCAGCTTGTTTGGCCTATTCTACGAGCAGTACTTC	CASSLFGLFYEQYF
TRBV4-3	-	TRBJ2-3	-	TGCGCCAGCAGCCAAGATGCATTTGGGGGGGCGGGAGATACGCAGTATTTT	CASSQDAFGGAGDTQYF
TRBV24-1	-	TRBJ2-4	TRBD1	TGTGCCACCAGTGACCTGGACAGGGCTCAGTACTTC	CATSDLDRAQYF
TRBV29-1	few	TRBJ2-7	-	TGCAGCGTTGAAGATCCGGGGGGCCAACCTTACGAGCAGTACTTC	CSVEDPGGQPYEQYF
TRBV7-9	-	TRBJ1-5	-	TGTGCCAGCAGCTTGGAGGGGGGCGGCGGCAATCAGCCCCAGCATTTT	CASSLEGGGGNQPQHF
TRBV4-1	-	TRBJ2-1	TRBD2	TGCGCCAGCAGCCAAGAAACTAGCGGGGGAAGGAATGAGCAGTTCTTC	CASSQETSGGRNEQFF
TRBV7-9	-	TRBJ1-1	-	TGTGCCAGCAGCTTAGTAGCAGGGTCGTGGACTGAAGCTTTCTTT	CASSLVAGSWTEAFF
TRBV5-1	-	TRBJ2-6	TRBD1	TGCGCCAGCAGCTTAAAGGACAGGAACTCTGGGGCCAACGTCCTGACTTTC	CASSLKDRNSGANVLTF
TRBV7-9	-	TRBJ2-7	-	TGTGCCTATGGGGGGGGGCCTAGCTCCTACGAGCAGTACTTC	CAYGGGPSSYEQYF
TRBV6-2/TRBV6-3	-	TRBJ1-2	-	TGTGCCAGCAGTTACTCGGGGCTCCACTATGGCTACACCTTC	CASSYSGLHYGYTF